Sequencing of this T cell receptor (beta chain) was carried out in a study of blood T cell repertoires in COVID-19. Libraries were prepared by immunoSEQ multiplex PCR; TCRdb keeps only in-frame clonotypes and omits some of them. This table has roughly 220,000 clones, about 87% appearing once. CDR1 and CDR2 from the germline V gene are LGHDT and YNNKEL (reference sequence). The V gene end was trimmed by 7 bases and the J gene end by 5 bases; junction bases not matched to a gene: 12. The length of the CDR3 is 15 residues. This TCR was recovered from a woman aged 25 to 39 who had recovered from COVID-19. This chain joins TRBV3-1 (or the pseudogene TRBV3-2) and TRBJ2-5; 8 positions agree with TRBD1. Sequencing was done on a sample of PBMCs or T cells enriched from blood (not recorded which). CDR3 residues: CASIAPGQGGETQYF. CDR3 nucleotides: TGTGCCAGCATCGCACCCGGACAGGGCGGGGAGACCCAGTACTTC.